This TCR beta chain was recovered during a study of blood T cell repertoires in COVID-19. Study as a whole: Specimens from acute and convalescent COVID-19 originated in the United States, Italy and Spain.

The CDR3 is 17 amino acids. Authors' data handling: Estimation of nucleated cell counts was performed using reference gene primer amplification. Clones were read by immunoSEQ multiplex PCR, and TCRdb kept only the in-frame ones, dropping some. D and trimming come from the DNA, and the V and J calls and clone size come from that table. In the table there are 150,000 to 200,000 clones, about 84% of which are singletons. This receptor was identified in a man between 45 and 60 years old who had recovered from COVID-19. The chain joins TRBV21-1 to TRBJ2-2; the table's D call, TRBD1, was not checked against the DNA. TRBV21-1 is a listed pseudogene. Sequencing was carried out using PBMCs or T cells enriched from blood (not recorded which). The CDR3 sequence is CASSKEWRGQKTGELFF. CDR3 in DNA: TGTGCCAGCAGCAAAGAGTGGAGGGGACAGAAAACCGGGGAGCTGTTTTTT.